This section outlines one T cell receptor (beta chain) sequence together with its context. The antigen it binds to is not known. The sample holds no much larger clone one base away, and base qualities are not on file. The protocol used for the library was the immunoSEQ multiplex PCR assay. DNA from the cultured and isolated CD4+ T cells underwent TCR beta CDR3 sequencing. Turning to the authors' computational methods: Non-productive TCR sequences were removed and reads were trimmed to the CDR3 region, keeping CDR3s of at least 7 amino acids. The MANAFEST web app was used to identify antigen-specific clonotypes by comparing expansion in peptide wells with expansion in reference cultures. Positive clones required FDR<0.05 expansion versus reference and all other wells, odds ratio above 5, and frequency above 0.1% in two replicate wells. Cross-reactive clonotypes were defined as significantly expanded in SARS-CoV-2 spike wells and in at least one common cold coronavirus spike condition. CDR3 similarity was assessed by Levenshtein distance using the stringdist R package, and unrooted trees were constructed with ape in R 3.6.1. Sourced from immuneACCESS, this table was stored by TCRdb with only in-frame sequences that have V and J called. A share of the clones is absent; for the studies checked, an unresolved V gene accounts for under half, and the remainder has no known explanation. The V and J calls and clone size were taken over from that table, and D and trimming were inferred from the DNA. Here the sample has 28,000 or so clones; more than 60% occur a single time. The ten largest account for more than 8.5% of the sample.

Trimming at the junction amounts to 2 bases on V and 2 bases on J, and the germline ends lie 16 bases apart. The CDR3, from cysteine to phenylalanine, totals 17 residues. Here the CDR3 DNA is all that survives: 51 bases in frame from base 1. Via the germline V gene, CDR1 is SGHTA and CDR2 FQGNSA. The sample belongs to a study of vaccination effects on CD4 cells after COVID-19 (dated by TCRdb to 2022 to 2024). Background for the entire study: Across the study, the median time from the second dose to post-vaccine sampling was 72 days (range 14 to 241). The study compared SARS-CoV-2 spike-specific CD4+ TCR repertoires before and after mRNA vaccination in COVID-19 convalescent patients and infection-naive vaccine recipients. A total of 10 COVID-19 convalescent patients and 4 SARS-CoV-2-naive healthy vaccine recipients were included in the full study. Cultures from other donors in the study were sequenced with the Oncomine TCR Beta short-read assay on an Illumina iSeq 100. Results and caveats for the whole study, not just this receptor: Both infection-induced and vaccine-induced clones contracted markedly at late post-vaccination timepoints, which is consistent with waning T cell responses. The study was limited by a small number of convalescent patients, and early post-infection timepoints were lacking. Among healthy vaccine recipients, nearly all vaccine-induced clones were SARS-CoV-2 mono-reactive, and only 1 of 255 was cross-reactive with common cold coronaviruses.

The ViraFEST assay stimulated PBMC with viral peptide pools and then used TCR sequencing to identify antigen-specific CD4+ T cell clonotypes by expansion. After more than 9 days of culture, CD4+ T cells were isolated with the EasySep CD4+ T cell isolation kit. Each participant received two doses of an mRNA SARS-CoV-2 vaccine, either BNT162b2 or mRNA-1273. The absence of prior SARS-CoV-2 infection in healthy vaccine recipients was confirmed by negative nucleocapsid antibodies before and after vaccination. Roughly 1.9 million PBMC per well were cultured with about 9 ug/ml peptides in IMDM containing 5% human AB serum, about 10 IU/ml IL-2 and gentamicin. Half of the culture medium was replaced with fresh IL-2-containing medium on days 3 and 7. Each peptide stimulation condition was cultured in triplicate wells unless otherwise noted. PBMC were separated from whole blood using Ficoll-Paque Plus gradient centrifugation and were then either cryopreserved at -140C or used fresh. The spike proteins of SARS-CoV-2 and of the common cold coronaviruses HCoV-NL63, HCoV-OC43 and HCoV-229E were spanned by overlapping peptide pools. The QIAamp micro DNA kit was used to extract genomic DNA from the cultured CD4+ T cells.

The chain is made from TRBV7-2 and TRBJ2-1; no D gene is confidently identified. The sample was CD4+ T cells from PBMCs cultured with HCoV-NL63 spike peptides, taken after COVID-19 vaccination. Reading the label with the study, this specimen's cell subset or site is: HCoV-NL63 spike overlapping peptide pool stimulation. This clonotype was sampled from a human donor who received a COVID-19 vaccine. The CDR3 here reads CASSLFGRTLTYNEQFF. The DNA sequence follows: TGTGCCAGCAGCTTATTTGGGCGGACCCTGACCTACAATGAGCAGTTCTTC.